The next 11 T cell receptor beta chains were all read from a single sample in a study of HIV-infected patients and healthy controls. Approximately 500 ng RNA was reverse transcribed with alpha and beta constant-region primers. Alpha and beta chain libraries were made separately by chain-specific third strand synthesis with multiplexing indices. TCRdb itself ran the 5' RACE reads through MiXCR, one entry per CDR3 protein. The sample contains 8,000 to 13,000 distinct CDR3 sequences, 6.5% to 10% of which appear only once. No cell fractionation was done, so the repertoire covers all unsorted peripheral blood T cells. Material: blood. These receptor sequences come from an adult in good health.

The V call is TRBV15, the J call TRBJ1-5; maybe TRBD1 (6 bases). The length of the CDR3 is 14 residues. Germline V gene lookup returns CDR1 LNHNV and CDR2 YYDKDF (reference sequence). Between the trimmed V and J ends, which lost 0 bases and 6 bases, there was a span of 9 bases. The CDR3 sequence is CATSREGGPQPQHF. The CDR3 DNA is TGTGCCACCAGCAGAGAGGGGGGGCCTCAGCCCCAGCATTTT.

This clonotype is judged medium-sized. The V and J genes are TRBV12-3 or TRBV12-4 and TRBJ1-5; D not certain. The CDR3 contains 13 residues. V lost 1 base and J lost 3, with 4 bases in between. The chain's CDR3 is CASSLGPNQPQHF. CDR3 DNA: TGTGCCAGCAGTTTAGGTCCCAATCAGCCCCAGCATTTT.

This clonotype was counted at least ten times. The J gene is TRBJ2-2, the V gene TRBV20-1; unclear D gene. Germline CDR1 and CDR2: DFQATT and SNEGSKA (reference sequence). CDR3 length: 12 amino acids. The V gene lost 6 bases and the J gene lost 4 bases, with 9 bases spanning the gap. CDR3 amino acids: CSAQELTGELFF. The CDR3 DNA follows: TGCAGTGCCCAGGAACTCACCGGGGAGCTGTTTTTT.

This clonotype was seen repeatedly, ten times or more. V is TRBV5-8 and J is TRBJ2-6, with D unclear. The CDR3 covers 15 residues. Germline V gene sequence: CDR1 SGHTS, CDR2 YDEGEE. Trimming stripped 2 bases from V and 0 bases from J, with 6 bases between. DNA of the CDR3: TGTGCCAGCAGCTTCGCCCCCTCTGGGGCCAACGTCCTGACTTTC. Encoded protein: CASSFAPSGANVLTF.

This clonotype came up many times. The chain carries TRBV18 and TRBJ1-5; 7 bases are a match to TRBD1. This CDR3 spans 15 amino acids. J was trimmed by 2 bases and V by 5 bases; bases with no gene match: 6. Germline CDR1 KGHSH, CDR2 LQKENI. CDR3 region: CASSKGQTGNQPQHF. The CDR3 region has the DNA TGTGCCAGCTCAAAGGGACAGACGGGCAATCAGCCCCAGCATTTT.

This clonotype is medium-sized. The V gene is TRBV12-3 or TRBV12-4, the J gene TRBJ1-1; perhaps TRBD1 as D (5 bases). The CDR3 spans 13 residues. The ends were cut back, 3 bases at V and 6 bases at J, with 11 bases in the middle. For the CDR3, the DNA is TGTGCCAGCAGTTTTCGGGGGGGATCTGAAGCTTTCTTT. It yields the protein CASSFRGGSEAFF.

This clonotype was counted at least ten times. The chain combines TRBV11-2 with TRBJ1-1, with TRBD1 matching over 8 bases. Germline-derived CDR1 and CDR2 are SGHAT and FQNNGV. This CDR3 spans 15 amino acids. V dropped 6 bases and J dropped 3; count of bases not matched to a gene: 9. CDR3 protein: CASSLRLDRDTEAFF. CDR3 nucleotides: TGTGCCAGCAGTCTAAGATTGGACAGGGACACTGAAGCTTTCTTT. Full variable domain (rest looked up from reference TRBV11-2 and TRBJ1-1): EAGVAQSPRYKIIEKRQSVAFWCNPISGHATLYWYQQILGQGPKLLIQFQNNGVVDDSQLPKDRFSAERLKGVDSTLKIQPAKLEDSAVYLCASSLRLDRDTEAFFGQGTRLTVV.

This clonotype has a count of ten or more. This chain links TRBV7-8 with TRBJ1-4; no clear D. With 2 bases removed from V and 8 bases from J, the gap between germline ends came to 21 bases. Germline V gene data show CDR1 as SGHVS and CDR2 as FQNEAQ. There are 17 residues in the CDR3. The DNA of the CDR3 is TGTGCCAGCAGCTTATTACCGGCTGGGTCATTTCTGGAAAAACTGTTTTTT. Translated: CASSLLPAGSFLEKLFF.

By proportion, this clonotype is medium-sized. The chain joins TRBV7-9 to TRBJ1-5; TRBD1 matches 7 bases. Germline V gene data show CDR1 as SEHNR and CDR2 as FQNEAQ (reference sequence). V was pared by 5 bases and J by 3 bases, with 7 bases of the junction left unmatched. There are 15 residues in the CDR3. The CDR3 region is CASSRTGWTNQPQHF. The CDR3 DNA follows: TGTGCCAGCAGCCGGACAGGATGGACCAATCAGCCCCAGCATTTT.

This clonotype is judged medium-sized (0.01 to 0.1%). This sequence joins TRBV6-5 and TRBJ2-7; TRBD1 matches at 10 bases. The germline V gene encodes CDR1 MNHEY and CDR2 SVGAGI. J lost 2 bases, V lost 6 bases, and 7 bases had no gene match. This CDR3 region has 15 residues. CDR3 amino acids: CASSRATGGPYEQYF. The CDR3, as DNA: TGTGCCAGCAGCCGCGCGACAGGGGGCCCCTACGAGCAGTACTTC.

This clonotype has ten or more counts. This chain uses TRBV5-1 with TRBJ1-5; D remains ambiguous. The CDR3 sequence is 13 residues long. Germline CDR1 is SGHRS and CDR2 is YFSETQ. The germline V and J ends were trimmed by 4 bases and 5 bases, with 10 bases remaining between them. CDR3 nucleotides: TGCGCCAGCAGCGTAATGCCGGATCAGCCCCAGCATTTT. It yields the protein CASSVMPDQPQHF.